This entry features one T cell receptor (beta chain) sequence. What it recognizes is unknown. The data are from a study of cytomegalovirus exposure and HLA in healthy donors. In the study overall: There were about 85 million unique TCRs (from HLA-typed donors) in an early data release.

Study findings and constraints: There were several of the most significant clusters that appeared linked to common viral pathogens in a later analysis. TCR beta chains associated with HLA were, in a later analysis, more clonally expanded than equally common others. The authors listed 150 or so TCR beta chains as cytomegalovirus-associated.

Primers included in the PCR were 60 Vbeta and 13 Jbeta primers. TCRdb's copy holds only in-frame clones and misses some; the assay was immunoSEQ multiplex PCR. The sample has approximately 94,000 clones; 76% are singletons. From germline, CDR1 is SGHAT and CDR2 FQNNGV. The CDR3 totals 15 residues. Trimming shortened V by 5 bases and J by 0 bases, and 10 bases separated the two germline ends. V usage is TRBV11-2 and J usage is TRBJ1-4; a possible D gene is TRBD1 (6 bases). This receptor was identified in a man aged 25 to 40 in good health and CMV-seropositive. Sequencing used PBMCs. CDR3 DNA: TGTGCCAGCAGCGGGGACACTGCAACTAATGAAAAACTGTTTTTT. Translating gives CASSGDTATNEKLFF. The complete variable domain, with remaining parts taken from reference TRBV11-2 and TRBJ1-4, reads EAGVAQSPRYKIIEKRQSVAFWCNPISGHATLYWYQQILGQGPKLLIQFQNNGVVDDSQLPKDRFSAERLKGVDSTLKIQPAKLEDSAVYLCASSGDTATNEKLFFGSGTQLSVL.